This TCR beta chain is drawn from a study of blood T cell repertoires in COVID-19. Study at large: T cells, B-cell-depleted T cells, or PBMCs provided the cDNA or gDNA that served as material.

The table came from immunoSEQ multiplex PCR; TCRdb's copy has only in-frame clones and leaves some out. The table records over 250,000 clones, roughly 83% of them present only once. The germline V gene has CDR1 SGHVS and CDR2 FQNEAQ. With V trimmed by 5 bases and J by 3 bases, 4 bases remained unmatched. The CDR3 extends over 14 amino acids. It was during active infection that Seattle patients were enrolled and then longitudinally followed. The chain links TRBV7-8 to TRBJ2-7, with 10 bases that match TRBD1. Sequences were obtained from peripheral blood. This TCR was sampled from a human donor with COVID-19, enrolled during active disease. The donor label of this sample is uncertain. CDR3 DNA: TGTGCCAGCAGCACCCGGACAGGGGGCTACGAGCAGTACTTC. Amino acids: CASSTRTGGYEQYF. The whole variable domain, filled in from reference TRBV7-8 and TRBJ2-7, reads GAGVSQSPRYKVAKRGQDVALRCDPISGHVSLFWYQQALGQGPEFLTYFQNEAQLDKSGLPSDRFFAERPEGSVSTLKIQRTQQEDSAVYLCASSTRTGGYEQYFGPGTRLTVT.